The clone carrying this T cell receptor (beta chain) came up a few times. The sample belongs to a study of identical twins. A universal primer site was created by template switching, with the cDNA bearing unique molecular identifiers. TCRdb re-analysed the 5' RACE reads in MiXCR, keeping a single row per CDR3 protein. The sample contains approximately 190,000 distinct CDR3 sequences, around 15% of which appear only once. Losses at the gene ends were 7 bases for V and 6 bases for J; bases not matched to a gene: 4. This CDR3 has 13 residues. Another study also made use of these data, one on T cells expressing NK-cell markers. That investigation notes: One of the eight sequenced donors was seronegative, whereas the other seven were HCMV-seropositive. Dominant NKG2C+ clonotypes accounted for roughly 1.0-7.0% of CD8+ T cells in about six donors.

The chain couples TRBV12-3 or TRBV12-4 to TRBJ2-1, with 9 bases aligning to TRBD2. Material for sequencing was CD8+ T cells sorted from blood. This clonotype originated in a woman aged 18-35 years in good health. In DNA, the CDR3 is TGTGCCAGCATGCTAGCGGGATTCAATGAGCAGTTCTTC. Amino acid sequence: CASMLAGFNEQFF.